This TCR beta chain was found in a study of T-cell memory formation after mild COVID-19. Across the whole study: The TCR clusters were mostly specific to one donor. Notes on the study in general: Nothing confirmed that second-wave clones peaking on day 37 were specific for SARS-CoV-2. The appearance of some responding clones in pre-infection memory suggested that cross-reactive memory joined.

The sample holds a few counts of this clonotype. Its specificity is not known. Its ends do not fully match the called genes, so a read error is possible. A single record per CDR3 protein comes from TCRdb applying MiXCR to the 5' RACE reads. The sample comprises about 57,000 distinct CDR3 sequences, 12% of which are singletons, and more than 20% rests with the top ten. This TCR was recovered from a man between 18 and 35 years old who had mild COVID-19 (a few samples of this study predate the infection). Cell type and time point are not known. Sequencing was done on a sample of PBMCs or a T cell subset sorted from them (not recorded which).

The CDR3 DNA follows: TGTGCCAGCAGCGTAGGGGGGGCTTACGAGACCCATTACTTC. This translates into CASSVGGAYETHYF. The chain employs TRBV9 and TRBJ2-5; D might be TRBD1 or TRBD2, each matching 6 bases. CDR1 is SGDLS and CDR2 is YYNGEE in the germline V gene. The CDR3 is 14 amino acids.